This is a list of T cell receptor beta chains from one sample in a study of cytomegalovirus exposure and HLA in healthy donors. Sequenced by immunoSEQ multiplex PCR; TCRdb stores in-frame clones only, minus some. The sample contains 150,000 to 200,000 clones, roughly 71% of which appear only once. Material: PBMCs. These receptors came from a male donor in good health and CMV-seropositive. The CDR3 runs from the conserved cysteine through the conserved F or W. A D gene is named only where the DNA matches it firmly. The size entry is marked missing in some rows and otherwise reads once, few, many or a size class.

clone size | J gene | D gene | V gene | CDR3 DNA | CDR3 protein
NA | TRBJ1-2 | TRBD1 | TRBV19 | TGTGCCAGTAGTCTGACAGGGAACTATGGCTACACCTTC | CASSLTGNYGYTF
NA | TRBJ1-1 | NA | TRBV11-2 | TGTGCCAGCAGCGTCCTTTCTGAAGCTTTCTTT | CASSVLSEAFF
NA | TRBJ2-5 | TRBD2 | TRBV5-4 | TGTGCCAGCAGCTTGGGGTCGGTCCGGACTAGCGTCCAGACCCAGTACTTC | CASSLGSVRTSVQTQYF
NA | TRBJ2-1 | NA | TRBV6-5 | TGTGCCAGCAGTTCCGACAGATACAATGAGCAGTTCTTC | CASSSDRYNEQFF
NA | TRBJ1-2 | TRBD1 | TRBV4-2 | TGTGCCAGCAGCCAAGATGGGGACAGGACTAACTATGGCTACACCTTC | CASSQDGDRTNYGYTF
NA | TRBJ2-7 | TRBD1 | TRBV7-9 | TGTGCCAGCAGCCCTACTCGGACAGGACTCTGGGAGCAGTACTTC | CASSPTRTGLWEQYF
NA | TRBJ2-5 | NA | TRBV6-5 | TGTGCCAGCAGTTACAGCCGAGAGACCCAGTACTTC | CASSYSRETQYF
few | TRBJ2-4 | NA | TRBV6-1 | TGTGCCAGCAGTCTCACGGGAAGCATTGGGAACATTCAGTACTTC | CASSLTGSIGNIQYF
NA | TRBJ2-1 | NA | TRBV27 | TGTGCCAGCAGTACCCGGACAGAAAGCTCCTACAATGAGCAGTTCTTC | CASSTRTESSYNEQFF
NA | TRBJ2-7 | NA | TRBV5-8 | TGTGCCAGCAGCTTGATAACTAGGACCTACGAGCAGTACTTC | CASSLITRTYEQYF
NA | TRBJ2-1 | TRBD1 | TRBV13 | TGTGCCAGCAGCTTTGACAGGGGCTACAATGAGCAGTTCTTC | CASSFDRGYNEQFF
NA | TRBJ2-7 | TRBD1 | TRBV10-1 | TGCGCCAGCAGTCTCGGACAGGGCTACGAGCAGTACTTC | CASSLGQGYEQYF
NA | TRBJ1-2 | TRBD1 | TRBV18 | TGTGCCAGCTCCGGACAGGGCTATGGCTACACCTTC | CASSGQGYGYTF
NA | TRBJ1-4 | NA | TRBV4-2 | TGTGCCAGCAGCCAAGGGGAGCCGGCGGGTAATGAAAAACTGTTTTTT | CASSQGEPAGNEKLFF
NA | TRBJ2-2 | TRBD1 | TRBV9 | TGTGCCAGCAGCGCCAGGGGGACCGGGGAGCTGTTTTTT | CASSARGTGELFF
NA | TRBJ2-2 | NA | TRBV30 | TGTGCCTGGAGTGTACGGTTAACTGCACCCGGGGAGCTGTTTTTT | CAWSVRLTAPGELFF
NA | TRBJ2-1 | TRBD2 | TRBV11-3 | TGTGCCAGCAGCTTACGCCGTGGCGGGACTAGTTGGAATGAGCAGTTCTTC | CASSLRRGGTSWNEQFF
NA | TRBJ1-6 | TRBD1 | TRBV7-2 | TGTGCCAGCAGCCTACAGGGGGCACCCTATAATTCACCCCTCCACTTT | CASSLQGAPYNSPLHF
once | TRBJ2-1 | NA | TRBV5-4 | TGTGCCAGCACCTACTCTTTTGCCTCCAATGAGCAGTTCTTC | CASTYSFASNEQFF
once | TRBJ1-1 | NA | TRBV25-1 | TGTGCCAGCGGTTACAGTTGGATGAACACTGAAGCTTTCTTT | CASGYSWMNTEAFF
NA | TRBJ1-5 | TRBD1 | TRBV27 | TGTGCCAGCAGTTTTAGGGGGCCTCAGCCCCAGCATTTT | CASSFRGPQPQHF
NA | TRBJ1-1 | NA | TRBV25-1 | TGTGCCAGCGGCGAGGCAGTAGGAACTGAAGCTTTCTTT | CASGEAVGTEAFF
NA | TRBJ1-3 | NA | TRBV10-3 | TGTGCCATCAGTGGAGCAAAACAGGGCCTCTCTGGAAACACCATATATTTT | CAISGAKQGLSGNTIYF
NA | TRBJ1-1 | NA | TRBV6-1 | TGTGCCAGCAGTGAAGGCAGACTTCAGAACACTGAAGCTTTCTTT | CASSEGRLQNTEAFF
NA | TRBJ2-7 | TRBD1 | TRBV19 | TGTGCCACCGCGAGACAGGGCTGGGACGAGCAGTACTTC | CATARQGWDEQYF
NA | TRBJ2-7 | NA | TRBV6-5 | TGTGCCAGCAGTTACTCGAAGGGGCTCGGTCTGTACGAGCAGTACTTC | CASSYSKGLGLYEQYF
NA | TRBJ1-2 | NA | TRBV18 | TGTGCCAGCTCACCACTGGACAGTCATGGCTACACCTTC | CASSPLDSHGYTF
few | TRBJ2-3 | NA | TRBV13 | TGTGCCAGCAGCTTAGCCCGACTAGGCTCCACAGATACGCAGTATTTT | CASSLARLGSTDTQYF
NA | TRBJ2-5 | NA | TRBV15 | TGTGCCACCAGCAGAGTCCTGAACGGAGGGGACCAAGAGACCCAGTACTTC | CATSRVLNGGDQETQYF
NA | TRBJ2-7 | NA | TRBV7-9 | TGTTCCAGCACCATGGTGGGGGCTGGCGAGCAGTACTTC | CSSTMVGAGEQYF
NA | TRBJ1-2 | NA | TRBV9 | TGTGCCAGCAGCGCGACTGACGAGCCGTATGGCTACACCTTC | CASSATDEPYGYTF
NA | TRBJ1-5 | TRBD1 | TRBV7-9 | TGTGCCAGCAGCGCCTACCGGGACAGGGTAGAGAATCAGCCCCAGCATTTT | CASSAYRDRVENQPQHF
NA | TRBJ2-3 | TRBD1 | TRBV29-1 | TGCAGCGTTGAAGGGACAGGGGGAGCAGATACGCAGTATTTT | CSVEGTGGADTQYF
NA | TRBJ1-2 | NA | TRBV6-5 | TGTGCCAGCAGGAGGGCACTCTCTAGTGGCTACACCTTC | CASRRALSSGYTF
NA | TRBJ1-1 | NA | TRBV9 | TGTGCCAGCAGCGCAGGGTTAAACACTGAAGCTTTCTTT | CASSAGLNTEAFF
NA | TRBJ2-1 | NA | TRBV29-1 | TGCAGCGTTGAAGATCCAGGGTCAAGTGAGCAGTTCTTC | CSVEDPGSSEQFF
NA | TRBJ2-5 | TRBD1 | TRBV9 | TGTGCCAGCAGCCCAGGGGGATCTCAAGAGACCCAGTACTTC | CASSPGGSQETQYF
NA | TRBJ1-5 | TRBD1 | TRBV15 | TGTGCCACCAGCAGTGACAGGGATCGGCTACAGCCCCAGCATTTT | CATSSDRDRLQPQHF
NA | TRBJ2-5 | TRBD1 | TRBV11-2 | TGTGCCAGCAGCCACATCAGGGGGAATGAGGAGACCCAGTACTTC | CASSHIRGNEETQYF
NA | TRBJ1-1 | NA | TRBV2 | TGTGCCAGCAGTGTCGGGGGAGCCACTGAAGCTTTCTTT | CASSVGGATEAFF
few | TRBJ2-1 | TRBD1 | TRBV15 | TGTGCCACCAGCACCCACAGGGGAGTGAAAAATGAGCAGTTCTTC | CATSTHRGVKNEQFF
few | TRBJ1-1 | NA | TRBV29-1 | TGCAGCGTTGAAGGGCATCCCAACACTGAAGCTTTCTTT | CSVEGHPNTEAFF